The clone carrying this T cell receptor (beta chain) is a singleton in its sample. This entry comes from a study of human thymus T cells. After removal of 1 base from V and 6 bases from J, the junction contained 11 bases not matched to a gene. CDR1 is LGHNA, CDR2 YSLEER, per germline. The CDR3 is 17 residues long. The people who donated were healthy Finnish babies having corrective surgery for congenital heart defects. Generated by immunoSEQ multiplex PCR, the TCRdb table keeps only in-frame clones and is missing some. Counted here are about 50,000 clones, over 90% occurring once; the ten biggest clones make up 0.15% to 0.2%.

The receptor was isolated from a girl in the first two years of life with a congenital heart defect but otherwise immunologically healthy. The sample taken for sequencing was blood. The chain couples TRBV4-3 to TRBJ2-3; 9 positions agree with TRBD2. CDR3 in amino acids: CASSQGPLAGVRDTQYF. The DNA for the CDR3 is TGCGCCAGCAGCCAAGGCCCCTTAGCGGGAGTTCGGGATACGCAGTATTTT.